One and the same sample provided the 20 T cell receptor beta chains below, sequenced in a study of T-cell reconstitution after alpha-beta-depleted transplantation in children. Unique molecular identifiers were incorporated when the TCRbeta library was constructed. TCRdb redid the calling of the PCR reads with MiXCR, one entry per CDR3 protein. The sample shows about 470,000 distinct CDR3 sequences, roughly 43% of them seen only once. The sample in question was PBMCs, obtained before TCRalphabeta/CD19-depleted stem cell transplant. These receptors were collected from a girl aged 2-9 years with aplastic anemia, due to receive a stem cell transplant.

This clonotype was seen a handful of times. The chain links TRBV7-9 to TRBJ2-1; no reliable D call. CDR3 size: 13 residues. Germline CDR1 SEHNR, CDR2 FQNEAQ (reference sequence). The V gene lost 1 base and the J gene lost 4 bases, with 5 bases spanning the gap. In DNA, the CDR3 is TGTGCCAGCAGCTTAGACGGTTACAATGAGCAGTTCTTC. Residues: CASSLDGYNEQFF.

This chain connects TRBV7-2 to TRBJ2-3; TRBD2 matches at 10 bases. The germline gives CDR1 SGHTA, CDR2 FQGNSA. The CDR3 covers 16 residues. The trim removed 5 bases at V and 1 base at J, leaving 6 bases unmatched. CDR3 coding DNA: TGTGCCAGCAGCCTACAGGGGACTAGCGGCACAGATACGCAGTATTTT. Amino acids: CASSLQGTSGTDTQYF. The variable domain in full, with the rest retrieved from reference TRBV7-2 and TRBJ2-3, is GAGVSQSPSNKVTEKGKDVELRCDPISGHTALYWYRQSLGQGLEFLIYFQGNSAPDKSGLPSDRFSAERTGGSVSTLTIQRTQQEDSAVYLCASSLQGTSGTDTQYFGPGTRLTVL.

This clonotype was seen only a few times. The V call is TRBV10-1, the J call TRBJ2-3; TRBD2 might be the D (5 bases). Germline values: CDR1 WNHNN, CDR2 SYGVQD (reference sequence). The V end lost 1 base, the J end lost 1 base, and 9 bases lay between the germline ends. The CDR3 is 15 amino acids. CDR3 coding DNA: TGCGCCAGCAGTGAGTATAAGCGGCGCACAGATACGCAGTATTTT. Translated: CASSEYKRRTDTQYF.

Ten or more counts support this clonotype. V and J are TRBV15 and TRBJ2-2, with a tentative D call TRBD1 (5 bases). This CDR3 is 15 amino acids long. The ends were cut back, 5 bases at V and 5 bases at J, with 15 bases in the middle. Germline CDR1 LNHNV, CDR2 YYDKDF (reference sequence). CDR3 region: CATSLPGRGTGELFF. For the CDR3, the DNA is TGTGCCACCAGCCTCCCAGGGCGTGGAACCGGGGAGCTGTTTTTT.

The rearrangement uses TRBV5-1 and TRBJ1-3; D might be TRBD1 (5 bases). The CDR3 length is 14 residues. Deletions cut 4 bases from V and 4 bases from J, with 12 bases between. The germline gives CDR1 SGHRS, CDR2 YFSETQ. The CDR3 loop is CASSVEWGGNTIYF. As DNA, the CDR3 is TGCGCCAGCAGCGTGGAATGGGGCGGAAACACCATATATTTT.

The rearrangement links TRBV28 to TRBJ2-5; D possibly corresponds to TRBD1 (5 bases). The CDR3 has 16 residues. Deletions cut 3 bases from V and 1 base from J, with 15 bases between. CDR1 and CDR2 from the germline V gene are MDHEN and SYDVKM. CDR3 bases: TGTGCCAGCAGTTTCTGGGGCAGGGATCTCCAAGAGACCCAGTACTTC. Translating it yields CASSFWGRDLQETQYF.

This clonotype was observed a few times. Possible read error: a much larger clone is one base away. The V gene is TRBV4-2, the J gene TRBJ2-3, with D possibly matching TRBD1 (6 bases). Looked up from germline, CDR1 is LGHNA and CDR2 is YNFKEQ. The CDR3 extends over 12 amino acids. The CDR3 spells CASNQDRDTQYF. DNA of the CDR3: TGTGCCAGCAACCAAGACAGGGATACGCAGTATTTT.

In DNA, the CDR3 is TGCAGTGGACAGGGTCATACTGAAGCTTTCTTT. Its protein product is CSGQGHTEAFF. This chain connects TRBV20-1 to TRBJ1-1; 7 bases are shared with TRBD1. This CDR3 comprises 11 residues. In germline, CDR1 is DFQATT, CDR2 SNEGSKA (reference sequence). The trim removed 7 bases at V and 5 bases at J, leaving 4 bases unmatched.

About this clonotype: One junction end does not reproduce the germline sequence, and a read error may be involved. The V and J genes are TRBV3-1 and TRBJ2-5; D may be TRBD2 (5 bases). CDR1 and CDR2 from the germline V gene are LGHDT and YNNKEL (reference sequence). The CDR3 loop spans 14 amino acids. The CDR3, as DNA: TGTGCCAGCACCCAATATCGGGGAGAAGAGACCCAGTACTTC. Its translation is CASTQYRGEETQYF.

This clonotype has ten or more counts. The DNA for the CDR3 is TGTGCCAGCAGGGACGGACAGGGGGGGTCCTACGAGCAGTACTTC. Translation: CASRDGQGGSYEQYF. V gene TRBV6-1 combines with J gene TRBJ2-7, with 10 bases fitting TRBD1. Germline V CDR1 and CDR2: MNHNS, SASEGT. J gave up 1 base and V 6 bases, and 6 bases lay outside the gene matches. This CDR3 contains 15 residues.

The chain has TRBV5-1 and TRBJ2-3, with a possible D match to TRBD2 (5 bases). This CDR3 contains 16 residues. Looked up from germline, CDR1 is SGHRS and CDR2 is YFSETQ. Trimming stripped 5 bases from V and 1 base from J, with 17 bases between. Written as DNA, the CDR3 is TGCGCCAGCAGAATTCAGGACTCGGACCGCACAGATACGCAGTATTTT. It is translated as CASRIQDSDRTDTQYF.

V gene TRBV18 combines with J gene TRBJ2-1, with D unclear. Germline V gene data show CDR1 as KGHSH and CDR2 as LQKENI. V gave up 7 bases and J gave up 0 bases, with 13 bases separating them. The CDR3 contains 15 residues. DNA for the CDR3: TGTGCCAGCTGGGTAGGCCAAAGCTCCTACAATGAGCAGTTCTTC. It encodes CASWVGQSSYNEQFF. The full variable domain, completed using reference TRBV18 and TRBJ2-1, is NAGVMQNPRHLVRRRGQEARLRCSPMKGHSHVYWYRQLPEEGLKFMVYLQKENIIDESGMPKERFSAEFPKEGPSILRIQQVVRGDSAAYFCASWVGQSSYNEQFFGPGTRLTVL.

The V gene is TRBV5-1, the J gene TRBJ1-2; D might be TRBD1 (6 bases). Trimming pared 5 bases from V and 7 bases from J, leaving 15 bases between. Germline assignment: CDR1 SGHRS and CDR2 YFSETQ. The CDR3 spans 13 residues. The CDR3 DNA is TGCGCCAGCAGGCTCCAAGGGGGTACTGGCTACACCTTC. It specifies CASRLQGGTGYTF.

Here the CDR3 reads CAISEMAGGTYNEQFF. CDR3 DNA: TGTGCCATCAGTGAGATGGCGGGGGGGACCTACAATGAGCAGTTCTTC. The chain joins TRBV10-3 to TRBJ2-1; TRBD2 aligns across 9 bases. Per germline, CDR1 ENHRY and CDR2 SYGVKD. V was clipped by 2 bases and J by 2 bases; unmatched bases: 4. There are 16 residues in the CDR3.

The chain carries TRBV28 and TRBJ2-3; TRBD2 matches 9 bases. The V gene end was trimmed by 0 bases and the J gene end by 3 bases; junction bases not matched to a gene: 10. The CDR3 spans 18 residues. Per germline, CDR1 MDHEN and CDR2 SYDVKM. Written as DNA, the CDR3 is TGTGCCAGCAGTTTATGGGGGCTAGCGGGGTCGGAGACAGATACGCAGTATTTT. It translates to CASSLWGLAGSETDTQYF.

The CDR3 loop reads CASSSRLAGVFTDTQYF. For the CDR3, the DNA is TGTGCCAGCAGCTCGAGACTAGCGGGAGTCTTCACAGATACGCAGTATTTT. V and J are TRBV7-2 and TRBJ2-3, with 12 bases that match TRBD2. The V and J ends lost 4 bases and 2 bases, in that order; junction bases with no gene match: 7. CDR1 and CDR2 from the germline V gene are SGHTA and FQGNSA. This CDR3 contains 17 residues.

This clonotype was found once. The chain links TRBV28 to TRBJ2-7; 9 bases align to TRBD2. The CDR3 consists of 17 residues. V shed 4 bases and J 9 bases; nucleotides not matched to a gene: 19. Germline loops: CDR1 MDHEN, CDR2 SYDVKM. The CDR3 is CASSSTLAGDPIRWQYF. CDR3 nucleotides: TGTGCCAGCAGTTCGACCTTAGCGGGAGACCCAATACGGTGGCAGTACTTC.

V and J are TRBV29-1 and TRBJ2-3; 12 bases map to TRBD2. This CDR3 is built from 16 residues. Per germline, CDR1 SQVTM and CDR2 ANQGSEA. The ends lost 6 bases at V and 0 bases at J; junction bases unmatched: 7. The CDR3 region has the DNA TGCAGCGTAGGCGGACTAGCGGGATGGAGCACAGATACGCAGTATTTT. Translated, it gives CSVGGLAGWSTDTQYF.

This clonotype was observed a few times. The genes are TRBV29-1 and TRBJ2-7; D may be TRBD1 (5 bases). Germline V gene data show CDR1 as SQVTM and CDR2 as ANQGSEA. V was trimmed by 6 bases and J by 0 bases, leaving 9 bases between them. The CDR3 is 12 amino acids. CDR3 protein: CSVRVYSYEQYF. The DNA of the CDR3 is TGCAGCGTCAGGGTTTACTCCTACGAGCAGTACTTC.

The V gene is TRBV5-1, the J gene TRBJ2-1; D unresolved. V lost 2 bases, J lost 2 bases, and 11 bases lay in between. Germline V gene data show CDR1 as SGHRS and CDR2 as YFSETQ. The CDR3 sequence is 15 residues long. The chain's CDR3 is CASSFKPLTYNEQFF. As DNA, the CDR3 is TGCGCCAGCAGCTTTAAGCCGCTAACCTACAATGAGCAGTTCTTC.